The present T cell receptor beta chain was sequenced within a study of blood T cells in healthy people across ages. Study information: Template switching recovered approximately one barcoded beta molecule for every two T cells.

A J-beta primer mix and a sample-barcoded 5' primer were used in a second PCR of about 7 to 12 cycles. Paired-end reads containing CDR3 totaled no fewer than 2.5 million for each sample. TCRdb re-derived calls from the 5' RACE reads in MiXCR, one entry per CDR3 protein. The data show some 1,800,000 distinct CDR3 sequences, approximately 39% seen once. Each sample provided at least 5.5 micrograms of extracted total RNA. General study results and limits: It was the long-lived donors that had more naive CD4+ cells and higher diversity than aged donors.

This clonotype came up once. Its target is not known. This TCR was sampled from a human donor in good health. Material for sequencing was blood.

CDR3 coding DNA: TGCGCCAGCAGCTGGCCAGGGGGTCATCCTTTGGGGAGTTACAATGAGCAGTTCTTC. It encodes CASSWPGGHPLGSYNEQFF. The chain joins TRBV5-1 to TRBJ2-1; TRBD1 matches 7 bases. CDR3 length: 19 amino acids. From germline, CDR1 is SGHRS and CDR2 YFSETQ. J gave up 4 bases and V 3 bases, and 19 bases lay outside the gene matches.